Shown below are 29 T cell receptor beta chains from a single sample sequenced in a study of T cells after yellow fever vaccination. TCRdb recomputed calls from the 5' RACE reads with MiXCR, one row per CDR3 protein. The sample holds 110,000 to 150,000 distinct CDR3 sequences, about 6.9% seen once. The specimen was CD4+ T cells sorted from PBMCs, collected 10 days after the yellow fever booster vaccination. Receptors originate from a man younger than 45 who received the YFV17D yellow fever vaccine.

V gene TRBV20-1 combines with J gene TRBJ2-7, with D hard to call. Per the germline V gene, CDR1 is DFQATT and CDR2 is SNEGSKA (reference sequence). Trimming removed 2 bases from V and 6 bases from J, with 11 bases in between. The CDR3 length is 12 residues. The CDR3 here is CSARSNTREQYF. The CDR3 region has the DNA TGCAGTGCTAGATCTAACACCCGCGAGCAGTACTTC.

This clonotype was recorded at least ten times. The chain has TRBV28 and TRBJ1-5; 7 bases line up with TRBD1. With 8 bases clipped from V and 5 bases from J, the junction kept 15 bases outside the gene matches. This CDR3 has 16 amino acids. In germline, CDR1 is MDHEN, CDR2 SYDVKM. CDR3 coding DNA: TGTGCCAGCGAGGGGGCACCGGGACGCCCCGATCAGCCCCAGCATTTT. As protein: CASEGAPGRPDQPQHF.

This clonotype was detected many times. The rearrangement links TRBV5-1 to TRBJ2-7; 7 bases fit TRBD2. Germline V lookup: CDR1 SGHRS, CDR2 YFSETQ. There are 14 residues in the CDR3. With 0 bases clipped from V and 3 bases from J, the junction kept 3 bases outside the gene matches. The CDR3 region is CASSLVVAGYEQYF. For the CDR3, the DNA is TGCGCCAGCAGCTTGGTGGTAGCGGGCTACGAGCAGTACTTC.

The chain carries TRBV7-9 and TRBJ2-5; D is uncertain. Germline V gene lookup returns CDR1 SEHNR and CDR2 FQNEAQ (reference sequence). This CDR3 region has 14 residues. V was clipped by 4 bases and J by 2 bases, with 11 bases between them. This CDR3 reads CASSYPLVQETQYF. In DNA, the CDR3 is TGTGCCAGCAGCTACCCTTTAGTGCAAGAGACCCAGTACTTC.

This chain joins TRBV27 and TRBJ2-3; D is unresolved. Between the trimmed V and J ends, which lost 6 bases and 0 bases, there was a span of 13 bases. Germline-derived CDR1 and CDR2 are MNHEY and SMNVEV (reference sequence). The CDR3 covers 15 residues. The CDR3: CASSLRGVSTDTQYF. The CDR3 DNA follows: TGTGCCAGCAGCCTTCGTGGGGTGAGCACAGATACGCAGTATTTT.

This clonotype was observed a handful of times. CDR3 protein: CASSLTVSDTQYF. CDR3 DNA: TGTGCCAGCTCACTTACGGTATCAGATACGCAGTATTTT. The chain carries TRBV18 and TRBJ2-3; D is ambiguous. Germline V CDR1 and CDR2: KGHSH, LQKENI. V gave up 4 bases and J gave up 4 bases, with 9 bases separating them. The CDR3 runs 13 residues. Supplemented by reference TRBV18 and TRBJ2-3, the full variable domain reads NAGVMQNPRHLVRRRGQEARLRCSPMKGHSHVYWYRQLPEEGLKFMVYLQKENIIDESGMPKERFSAEFPKEGPSILRIQQVVRGDSAAYFCASSLTVSDTQYFGPGTRLTVL.

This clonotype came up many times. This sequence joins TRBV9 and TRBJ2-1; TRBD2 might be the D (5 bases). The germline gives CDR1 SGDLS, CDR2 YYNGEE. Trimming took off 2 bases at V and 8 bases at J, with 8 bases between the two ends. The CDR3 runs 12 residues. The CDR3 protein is CASSVGSYEQFF. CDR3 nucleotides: TGTGCCAGCAGCGTGGGGAGCTATGAGCAGTTCTTC.

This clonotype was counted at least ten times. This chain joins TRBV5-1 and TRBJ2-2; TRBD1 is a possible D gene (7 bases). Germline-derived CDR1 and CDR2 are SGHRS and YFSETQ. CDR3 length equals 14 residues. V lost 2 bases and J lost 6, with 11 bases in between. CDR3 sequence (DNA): TGCGCCAGCAGCTTTGACAGGGAGGCCGGGGAGCTGTTTTTT. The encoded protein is CASSFDREAGELFF. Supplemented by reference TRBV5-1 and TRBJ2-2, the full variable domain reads KAGVTQTPRYLIKTRGQQVTLSCSPISGHRSVSWYQQTPGQGLQFLFEYFSETQRNKGNFPGRFSGRQFSNSRSEMNVSTLELGDSALYLCASSFDREAGELFFGEGSRLTVL.

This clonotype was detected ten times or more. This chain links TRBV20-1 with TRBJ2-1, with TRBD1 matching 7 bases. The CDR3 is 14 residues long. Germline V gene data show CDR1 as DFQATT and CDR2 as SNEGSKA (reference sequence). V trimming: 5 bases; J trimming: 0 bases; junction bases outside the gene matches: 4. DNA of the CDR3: TGCAGTGCTTCAGGGGGTAGCTCCTACAATGAGCAGTTCTTC. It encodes CSASGGSSYNEQFF.

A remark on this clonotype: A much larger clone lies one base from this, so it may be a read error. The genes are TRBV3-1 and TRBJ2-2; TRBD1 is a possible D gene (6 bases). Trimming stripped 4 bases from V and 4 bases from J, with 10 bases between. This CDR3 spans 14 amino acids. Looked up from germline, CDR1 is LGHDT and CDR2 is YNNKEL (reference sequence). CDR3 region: CASSRTDGTGELFF. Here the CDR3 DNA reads TGTGCCAGCAGCCGGACAGATGGCACCGGGGAGCTGTTTTTT.

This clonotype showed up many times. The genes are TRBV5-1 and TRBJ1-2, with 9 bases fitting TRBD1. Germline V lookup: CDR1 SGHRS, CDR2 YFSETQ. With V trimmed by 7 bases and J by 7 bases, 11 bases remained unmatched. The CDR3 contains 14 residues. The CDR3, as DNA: TGCGCCAGCGCGTGGGGACAGGGTGATGGTGGCTACACCTTC. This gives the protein CASAWGQGDGGYTF. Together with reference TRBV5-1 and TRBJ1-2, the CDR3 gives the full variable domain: KAGVTQTPRYLIKTRGQQVTLSCSPISGHRSVSWYQQTPGQGLQFLFEYFSETQRNKGNFPGRFSGRQFSNSRSEMNVSTLELGDSALYLCASAWGQGDGGYTFGSGTRLTVV.

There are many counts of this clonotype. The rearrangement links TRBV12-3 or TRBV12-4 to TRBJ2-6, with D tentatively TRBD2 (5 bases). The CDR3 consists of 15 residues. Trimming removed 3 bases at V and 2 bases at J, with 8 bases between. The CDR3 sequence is CASSLTGTGANVLTF. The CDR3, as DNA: TGTGCCAGCAGTTTGACGGGGACTGGGGCCAACGTCCTGACTTTC.

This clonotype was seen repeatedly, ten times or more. This CDR3 reads CASSQGTKETQYF. The CDR3 coding sequence is TGCGCCAGCAGCCAAGGCACAAAAGAGACCCAGTACTTC. The V call is TRBV4-3, the J call TRBJ2-5; D gene unclear. This CDR3 region has 13 residues. CDR1 LGHNA and CDR2 YSLEER come from the germline V gene. Trimming stripped 1 base from V and 3 bases from J, with 6 bases between.

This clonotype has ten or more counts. The CDR3 DNA sequence: TGTGCCAGCAACAAACAGGGTTGGGACAATGAGCAGTTCTTC. Encoded protein: CASNKQGWDNEQFF. The chain has TRBV9 and TRBJ2-1, with D possibly being TRBD1 (6 bases). Trimming stripped 6 bases from V and 5 bases from J, with 15 bases between. Germline V gene data show CDR1 as SGDLS and CDR2 as YYNGEE. The CDR3 is 14 residues long.

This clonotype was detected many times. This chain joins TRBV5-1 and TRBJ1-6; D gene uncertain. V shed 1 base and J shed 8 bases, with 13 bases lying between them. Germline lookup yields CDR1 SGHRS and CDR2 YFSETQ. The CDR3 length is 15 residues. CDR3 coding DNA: TGCGCCAGCAGCTTGAATGGTCCCCTAGATTCACCCCTCCACTTT. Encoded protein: CASSLNGPLDSPLHF.

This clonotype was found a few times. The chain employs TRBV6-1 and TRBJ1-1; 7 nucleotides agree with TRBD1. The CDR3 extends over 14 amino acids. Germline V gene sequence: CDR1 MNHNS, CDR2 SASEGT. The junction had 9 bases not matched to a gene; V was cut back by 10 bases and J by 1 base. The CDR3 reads CATTDPGGNTEAFF. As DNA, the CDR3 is TGTGCCACCACAGACCCAGGGGGGAACACTGAAGCTTTCTTT.

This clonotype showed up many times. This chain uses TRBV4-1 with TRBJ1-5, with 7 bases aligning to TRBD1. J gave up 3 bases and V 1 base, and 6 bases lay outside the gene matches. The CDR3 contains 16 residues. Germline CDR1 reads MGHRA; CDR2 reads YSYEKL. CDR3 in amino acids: CASSQGRGGLNQPQHF. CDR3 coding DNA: TGCGCCAGCAGCCAAGGCAGGGGGGGCCTCAATCAGCCCCAGCATTTT.

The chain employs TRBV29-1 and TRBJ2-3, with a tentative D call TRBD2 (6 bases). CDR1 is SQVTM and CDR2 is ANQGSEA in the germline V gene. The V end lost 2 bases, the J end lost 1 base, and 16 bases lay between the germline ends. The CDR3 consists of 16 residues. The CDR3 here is CSVETIVASGTDTQYF. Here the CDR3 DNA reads TGCAGCGTTGAAACTATTGTGGCTAGCGGCACAGATACGCAGTATTTT.

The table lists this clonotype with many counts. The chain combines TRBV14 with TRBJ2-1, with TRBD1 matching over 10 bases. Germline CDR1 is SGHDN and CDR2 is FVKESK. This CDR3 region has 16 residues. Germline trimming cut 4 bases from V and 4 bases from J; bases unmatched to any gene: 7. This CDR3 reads CASSPRTGGWYNEQFF. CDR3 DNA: TGTGCCAGCAGCCCTCGGACAGGGGGATGGTACAATGAGCAGTTCTTC. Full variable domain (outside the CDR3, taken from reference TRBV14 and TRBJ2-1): EAGVTQFPSHSVIEKGQTVTLRCDPISGHDNLYWYRRVMGKEIKFLLHFVKESKQDESGMPNNRFLAERTGGTYSTLKVQPAELEDSGVYFCASSPRTGGWYNEQFFGPGTRLTVL.

Here the CDR3 reads CASSFNRGNSPLHF. The CDR3 region has the DNA TGTGCCAGCAGCTTCAACAGGGGGAATTCACCCCTCCACTTT. This chain joins TRBV13 and TRBJ1-6, with TRBD1 identical over 8 bases. J gave up 7 bases and V 3 bases, and 2 bases lay outside the gene matches. CDR1 and CDR2 (germline): PRHDT, FYEKMQ (reference sequence). The CDR3 runs to 14 residues.

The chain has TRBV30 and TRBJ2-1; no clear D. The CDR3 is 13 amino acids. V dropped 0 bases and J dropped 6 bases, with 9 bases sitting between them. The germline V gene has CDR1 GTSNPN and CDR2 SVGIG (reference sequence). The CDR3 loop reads CAWSVRTFNEQFF. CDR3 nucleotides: TGTGCCTGGAGTGTACGCACATTCAATGAGCAGTTCTTC.

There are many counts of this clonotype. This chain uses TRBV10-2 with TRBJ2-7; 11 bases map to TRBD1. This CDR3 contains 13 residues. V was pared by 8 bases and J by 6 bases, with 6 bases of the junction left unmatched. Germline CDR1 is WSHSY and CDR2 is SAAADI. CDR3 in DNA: TGCGCCAGCCGAGGGACAGGGGGGACCGAGCAGTACTTC. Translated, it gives CASRGTGGTEQYF.

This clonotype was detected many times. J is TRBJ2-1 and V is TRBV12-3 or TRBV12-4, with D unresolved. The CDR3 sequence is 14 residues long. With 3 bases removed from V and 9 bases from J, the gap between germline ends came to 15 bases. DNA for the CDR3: TGTGCCAGCAGTTTCCTTTCAGTTCCGACTGAGCAGTTCTTC. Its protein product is CASSFLSVPTEQFF.

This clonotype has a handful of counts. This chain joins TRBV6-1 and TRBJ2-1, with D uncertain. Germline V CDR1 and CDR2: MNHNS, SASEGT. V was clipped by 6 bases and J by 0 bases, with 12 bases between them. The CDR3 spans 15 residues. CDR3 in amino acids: CASSPDRSSYNEQFF. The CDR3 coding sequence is TGTGCCAGCAGCCCGGACCGTAGCTCCTACAATGAGCAGTTCTTC.

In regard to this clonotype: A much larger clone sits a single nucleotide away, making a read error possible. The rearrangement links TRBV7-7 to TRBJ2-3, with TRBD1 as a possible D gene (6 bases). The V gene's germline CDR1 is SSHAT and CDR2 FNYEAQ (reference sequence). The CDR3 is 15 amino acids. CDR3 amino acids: CASSLRDTYTDTRYF. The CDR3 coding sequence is TGTGCTAGCAGCCTGAGGGACACGTACACAGATACGCGGTATTTT. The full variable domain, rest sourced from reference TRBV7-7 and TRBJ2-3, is GAGVSQSPRYKVTKRGQDVTLRCDPISSHATLYWYQQALGQGPEFLTYFNYEAQPDKSGLPSDRFSAERPEGSISTLTIQRTEQRDSAMYRCASSLRDTYTDTRYFGPGTRLTVL.

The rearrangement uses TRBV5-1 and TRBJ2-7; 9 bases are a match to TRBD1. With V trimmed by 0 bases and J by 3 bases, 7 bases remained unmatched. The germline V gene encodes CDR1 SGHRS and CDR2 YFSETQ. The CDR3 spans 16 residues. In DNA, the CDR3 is TGCGCCAGCAGCTTGGATACAGGGGGCCGGATCTACGAGCAGTACTTC. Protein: CASSLDTGGRIYEQYF.

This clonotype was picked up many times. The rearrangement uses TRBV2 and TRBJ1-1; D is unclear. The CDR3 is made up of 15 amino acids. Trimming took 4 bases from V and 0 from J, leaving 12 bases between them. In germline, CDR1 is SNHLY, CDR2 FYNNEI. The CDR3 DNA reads TGTGCCAGCAGTGCGGAGAGCGGGATGAACACTGAAGCTTTCTTT. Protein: CASSAESGMNTEAFF.

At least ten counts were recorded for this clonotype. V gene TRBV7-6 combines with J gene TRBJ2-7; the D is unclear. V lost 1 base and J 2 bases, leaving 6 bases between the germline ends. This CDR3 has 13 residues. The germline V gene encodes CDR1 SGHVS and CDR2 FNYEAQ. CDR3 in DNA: TGTGCCAGCAGCTTAGACAAGACCTACGAGCAGTACTTC. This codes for CASSLDKTYEQYF. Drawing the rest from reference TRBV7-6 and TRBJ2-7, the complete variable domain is GAGVSQSPRYKVTKRGQDVALRCDPISGHVSLYWYRQALGQGPEFLTYFNYEAQQDKSGLPNDRFSAERPEGSISTLTIQRTEQRDSAMYRCASSLDKTYEQYFGPGTRLTVT.

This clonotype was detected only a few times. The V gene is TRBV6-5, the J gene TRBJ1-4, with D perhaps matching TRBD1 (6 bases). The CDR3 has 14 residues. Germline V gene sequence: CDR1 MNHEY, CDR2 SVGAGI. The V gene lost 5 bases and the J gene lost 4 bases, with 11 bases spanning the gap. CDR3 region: CASSRGGNNEKLFF. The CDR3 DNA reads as TGTGCCAGCAGTCGAGGGGGTAATAATGAAAAACTGTTTTTT.